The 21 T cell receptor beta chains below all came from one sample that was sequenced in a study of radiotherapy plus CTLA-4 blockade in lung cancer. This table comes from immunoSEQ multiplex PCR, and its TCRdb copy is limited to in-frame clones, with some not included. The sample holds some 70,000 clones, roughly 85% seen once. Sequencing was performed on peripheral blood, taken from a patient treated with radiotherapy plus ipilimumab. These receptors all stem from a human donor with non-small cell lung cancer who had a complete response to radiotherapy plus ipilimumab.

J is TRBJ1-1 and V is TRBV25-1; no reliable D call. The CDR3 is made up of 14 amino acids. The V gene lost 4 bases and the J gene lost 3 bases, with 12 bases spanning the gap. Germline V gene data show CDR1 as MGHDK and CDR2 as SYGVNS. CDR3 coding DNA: TGTGCCAGCAGTGCACAAGGAAGAGACACTGAAGCTTTCTTT. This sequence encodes CASSAQGRDTEAFF.

The CDR3: CASSLAGSSYNEQFF. The CDR3 coding sequence is TGTGCCAGCAGCTTAGCGGGAAGCTCCTACAATGAGCAGTTCTTC. The V call is TRBV7-9, the J call TRBJ2-1; D unclear. Trimming removed 0 bases at V and 0 bases at J, with 6 bases between. The germline CDR1 and CDR2 sequences are SEHNR and FQNEAQ (reference sequence). The CDR3 is 15 residues long. Together with reference TRBV7-9 and TRBJ2-1, the CDR3 gives the full variable domain: DTGVSQNPRHKITKRGQNVTFRCDPISEHNRLYWYRQTLGQGPEFLTYFQNEAQLEKSRLLSDRFSAERPKGSFSTLEIQRTEQGDSAMYLCASSLAGSSYNEQFFGPGTRLTVL.

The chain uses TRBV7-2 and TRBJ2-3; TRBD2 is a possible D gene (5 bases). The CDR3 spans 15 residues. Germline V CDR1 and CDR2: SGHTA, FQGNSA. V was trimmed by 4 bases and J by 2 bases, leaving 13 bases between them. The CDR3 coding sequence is TGTGCCAGCAGCTCATCGGGAACCTTCACAGATACGCAGTATTTT. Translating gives CASSSSGTFTDTQYF.

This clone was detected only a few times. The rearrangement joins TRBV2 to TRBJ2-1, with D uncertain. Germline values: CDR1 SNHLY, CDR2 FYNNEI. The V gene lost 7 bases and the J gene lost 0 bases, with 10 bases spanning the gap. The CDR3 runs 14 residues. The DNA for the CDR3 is TGTGCCAGCAACTTGGTGAGCTCCTACAATGAGCAGTTCTTC. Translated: CASNLVSSYNEQFF.

This CDR3 is CASSQEGELDQPQHF. In DNA, the CDR3 is TGCGCCAGCAGCCAAGAGGGGGAATTAGATCAGCCCCAGCATTTT. J is TRBJ1-5 and V is TRBV4-1; D is possibly TRBD1 (5 bases). CDR1 MGHRA and CDR2 YSYEKL come from the germline V gene. Trimming removed 0 bases at V and 5 bases at J, with 11 bases between. CDR3 length equals 15 residues.

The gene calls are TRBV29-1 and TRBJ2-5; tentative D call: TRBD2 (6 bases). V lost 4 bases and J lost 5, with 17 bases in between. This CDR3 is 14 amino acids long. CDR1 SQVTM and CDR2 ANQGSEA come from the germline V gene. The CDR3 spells CSVVGWGVEETQYF. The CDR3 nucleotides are TGCAGCGTTGTAGGCTGGGGGGTTGAGGAGACCCAGTACTTC.

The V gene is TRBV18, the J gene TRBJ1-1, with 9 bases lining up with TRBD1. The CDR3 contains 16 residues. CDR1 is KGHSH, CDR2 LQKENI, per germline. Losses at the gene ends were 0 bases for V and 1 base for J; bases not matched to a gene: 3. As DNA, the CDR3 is TGTGCCAGCTCACCACCGGGGACAGGGCCGAACACTGAAGCTTTCTTT. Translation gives CASSPPGTGPNTEAFF.

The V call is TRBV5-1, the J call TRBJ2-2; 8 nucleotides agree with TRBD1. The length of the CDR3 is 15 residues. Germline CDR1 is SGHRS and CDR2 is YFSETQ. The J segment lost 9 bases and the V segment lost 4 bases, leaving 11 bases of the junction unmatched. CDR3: CASSPDRQGARELFF. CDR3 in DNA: TGCGCCAGCAGCCCGGATAGGCAGGGGGCCCGGGAGCTGTTTTTT. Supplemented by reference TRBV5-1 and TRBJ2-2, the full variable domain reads KAGVTQTPRYLIKTRGQQVTLSCSPISGHRSVSWYQQTPGQGLQFLFEYFSETQRNKGNFPGRFSGRQFSNSRSEMNVSTLELGDSALYLCASSPDRQGARELFFGEGSRLTVL.

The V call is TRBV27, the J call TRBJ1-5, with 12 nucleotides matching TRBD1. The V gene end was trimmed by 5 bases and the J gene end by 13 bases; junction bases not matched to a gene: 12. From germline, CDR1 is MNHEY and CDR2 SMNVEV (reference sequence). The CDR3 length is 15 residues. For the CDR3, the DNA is TGTGCCAGCAGTCCCAGGGGACAGGGGGCGACCAGGCAGCATTTT. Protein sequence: CASSPRGQGATRQHF.

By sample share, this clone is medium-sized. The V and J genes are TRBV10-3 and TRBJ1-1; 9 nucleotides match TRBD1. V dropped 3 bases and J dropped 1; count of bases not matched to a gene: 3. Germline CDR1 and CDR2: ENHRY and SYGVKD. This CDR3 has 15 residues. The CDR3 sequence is CAISDPGQGNTEAFF. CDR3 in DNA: TGTGCCATCAGTGACCCGGGACAGGGGAACACTGAAGCTTTCTTT.

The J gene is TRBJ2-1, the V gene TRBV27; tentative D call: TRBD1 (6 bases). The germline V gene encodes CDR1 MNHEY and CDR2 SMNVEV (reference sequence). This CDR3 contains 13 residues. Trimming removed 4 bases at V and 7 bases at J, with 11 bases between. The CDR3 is CASSSSRGNEQFF. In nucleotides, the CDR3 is TGTGCCAGCAGTTCCTCCAGGGGAAATGAGCAGTTCTTC.

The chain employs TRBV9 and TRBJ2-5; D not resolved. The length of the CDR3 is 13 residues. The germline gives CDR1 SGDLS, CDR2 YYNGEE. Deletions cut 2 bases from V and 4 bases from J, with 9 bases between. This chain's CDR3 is CASSVRFGETQYF. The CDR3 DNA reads TGTGCCAGCAGCGTCAGGTTTGGAGAGACCCAGTACTTC.

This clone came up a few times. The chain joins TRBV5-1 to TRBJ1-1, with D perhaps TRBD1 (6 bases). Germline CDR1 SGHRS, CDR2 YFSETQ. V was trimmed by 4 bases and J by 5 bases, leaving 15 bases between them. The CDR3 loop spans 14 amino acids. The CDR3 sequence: CASSQRVGGTEAFF. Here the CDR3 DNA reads TGCGCCAGCAGCCAGAGAGTAGGGGGAACTGAAGCTTTCTTT.

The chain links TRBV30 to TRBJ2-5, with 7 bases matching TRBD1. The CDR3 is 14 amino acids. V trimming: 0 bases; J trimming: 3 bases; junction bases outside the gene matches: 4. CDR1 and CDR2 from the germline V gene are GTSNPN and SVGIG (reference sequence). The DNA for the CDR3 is TGTGCCTGGAGTGTAGGGCAGGGGGAAGAGACCCAGTACTTC. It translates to CAWSVGQGEETQYF.

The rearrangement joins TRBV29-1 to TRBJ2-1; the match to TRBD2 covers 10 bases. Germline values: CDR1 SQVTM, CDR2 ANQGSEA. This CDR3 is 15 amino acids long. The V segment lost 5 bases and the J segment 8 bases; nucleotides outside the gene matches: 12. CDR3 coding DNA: TGCAGCGTTTACCCTGGAACTAGCGGGGAGTATGAGCAGTTCTTC. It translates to CSVYPGTSGEYEQFF.

CDR3: CASSWQETQYF. The CDR3 region has the DNA TGTGCCAGCAGCTGGCAAGAGACCCAGTACTTC. The chain has TRBV11-3 and TRBJ2-5; D remains ambiguous. The V gene lost 4 bases and the J gene lost 2 bases, with 2 bases spanning the gap. This CDR3 spans 11 amino acids. The V gene's germline CDR1 is SGHNT and CDR2 YENEEA.

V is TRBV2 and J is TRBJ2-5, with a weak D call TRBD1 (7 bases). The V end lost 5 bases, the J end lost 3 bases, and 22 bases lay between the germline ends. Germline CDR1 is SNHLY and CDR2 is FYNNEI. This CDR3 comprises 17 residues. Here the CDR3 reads CASSLPSDREVEETQYF. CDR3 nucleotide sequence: TGTGCCAGCAGTCTCCCCTCCGACAGGGAGGTAGAAGAGACCCAGTACTTC.

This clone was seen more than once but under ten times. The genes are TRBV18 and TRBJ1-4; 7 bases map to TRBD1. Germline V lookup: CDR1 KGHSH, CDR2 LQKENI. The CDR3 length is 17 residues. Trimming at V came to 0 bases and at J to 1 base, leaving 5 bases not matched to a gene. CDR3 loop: CASSPPGGVRTNEKLFF. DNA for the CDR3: TGTGCCAGCTCACCACCAGGGGGCGTCCGAACTAATGAAAAACTGTTTTTT.

The DNA for the CDR3 is TGTGCCAGCAGCTTGGCCGGGACTAGCGAGCAGTACGTC. This codes for CASSLAGTSEQYV. V and J are TRBV5-4 and TRBJ2-7, with 8 positions matching TRBD2. The V gene's germline CDR1 is SGHNT and CDR2 YYREEE (reference sequence). This CDR3 has 13 residues. The junction had 2 bases not matched to a gene; V was cut back by 0 bases and J by 6 bases.

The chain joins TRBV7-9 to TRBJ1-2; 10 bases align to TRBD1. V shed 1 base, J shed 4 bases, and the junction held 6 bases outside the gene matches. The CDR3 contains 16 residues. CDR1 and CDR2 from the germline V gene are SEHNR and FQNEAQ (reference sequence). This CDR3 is CASSLVGTGAFYGYTF. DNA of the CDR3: TGTGCCAGCAGCTTAGTAGGGACAGGGGCCTTCTATGGCTACACCTTC.

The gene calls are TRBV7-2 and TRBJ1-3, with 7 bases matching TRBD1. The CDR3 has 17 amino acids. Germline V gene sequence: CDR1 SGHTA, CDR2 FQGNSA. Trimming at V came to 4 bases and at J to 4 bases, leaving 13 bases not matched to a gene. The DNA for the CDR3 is TGTGCCAGCAGCTCGCGGGGGTCAGGGGGACTAGGAAACACCATATATTTT. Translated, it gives CASSSRGSGGLGNTIYF. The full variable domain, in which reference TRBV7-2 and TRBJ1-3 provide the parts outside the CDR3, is GAGVSQSPSNKVTEKGKDVELRCDPISGHTALYWYRQSLGQGLEFLIYFQGNSAPDKSGLPSDRFSAERTGGSVSTLTIQRTQQEDSAVYLCASSSRGSGGLGNTIYFGEGSWLTVV.